Following are 26 T cell receptor beta chains from one sample sequenced in a study of OX40 agonist ivuxolimab in advanced cancers. Some clones are missing from TCRdb's copy, which holds only in-frame ones; the method was immunoSEQ multiplex PCR. The data show about 130,000 clones, with 93% seen just once and 0.9% to 1.2% held by the top ten. Sequencing was performed on CD4+ or CD8+ T cells sorted from blood, taken in a trial of the OX40 agonist ivuxolimab. The receptors derive from an adult with an advanced solid tumor such as melanoma, head and neck, liver or kidney cancer.

The chain recombines TRBV5-1 with TRBJ2-7, with 7 bases that match TRBD1. J gave up 2 bases and V 1 base, and 9 bases lay outside the gene matches. The CDR3 loop spans 16 amino acids. Germline V CDR1 and CDR2: SGHRS, YFSETQ. The CDR3 DNA is TGCGCCAGCAGCTTGTATGGGCAGGGGGTAGCCTACGAGCAGTACTTC. Amino acids: CASSLYGQGVAYEQYF.

In its sample, this clone was seen once. The V and J genes are TRBV27 and TRBJ2-1, with D perhaps TRBD1 or TRBD2 (5 bases each). V was shortened by 5 bases and J by 3 bases, with 14 bases between the two germline ends. The CDR3 covers 15 residues. Per the germline V gene, CDR1 is MNHEY and CDR2 is SMNVEV (reference sequence). CDR3 sequence reads: CASSPTRGLYNEQFF. The CDR3 DNA follows: TGTGCCAGCAGTCCCACGAGGGGTCTCTACAATGAGCAGTTCTTC.

The chain carries TRBV2 and TRBJ2-5, with D maybe TRBD1 (5 bases). Germline V gene lookup returns CDR1 SNHLY and CDR2 FYNNEI. V was clipped by 8 bases and J by 1 base, with 11 bases between them. The CDR3 extends over 13 amino acids. The CDR3 sequence: CASLRQPQETQYF. CDR3 coding DNA: TGTGCCAGCTTGAGACAGCCCCAAGAGACCCAGTACTTC.

The gene calls are TRBV5-1 and TRBJ2-7; 7 nucleotides line up with TRBD1. CDR3 length: 15 residues. Germline CDR1 and CDR2: SGHRS and YFSETQ. The V gene end was trimmed by 4 bases and the J gene end by 0 bases; junction bases not matched to a gene: 7. The CDR3 region is CASSHPRDSSYEQYF. The CDR3 bases are TGCGCCAGCAGCCACCCCCGGGACAGCTCCTACGAGCAGTACTTC.

The rearrangement joins TRBV6-5 to TRBJ2-5, with D possibly being TRBD1 or TRBD2 (6 bases each). Per the germline V gene, CDR1 is MNHEY and CDR2 is SVGAGI. Between the trimmed V and J ends, which lost 5 bases and 5 bases, there was a span of 15 bases. The CDR3 is made up of 14 amino acids. CDR3 sequence reads: CASSGGTTGETQYF. CDR3 nucleotides: TGTGCCAGCAGTGGAGGGACAACCGGCGAGACCCAGTACTTC.

This clone occurred a few times. The V and J genes are TRBV30 and TRBJ2-7; D may match TRBD1 or TRBD2 (5 bases each). V lost 1 base and J 2 bases, leaving 15 bases between the germline ends. The germline V gene has CDR1 GTSNPN and CDR2 SVGIG (reference sequence). This CDR3 has 15 amino acids. The CDR3 reads CAWSAPGWGTYEQYF. CDR3 nucleotide sequence: TGTGCCTGGAGTGCCCCTGGCTGGGGGACCTACGAGCAGTACTTC.

The chain uses TRBV29-1 and TRBJ2-1, with 8 bases that match TRBD1. This CDR3 region has 15 residues. Germline lookup yields CDR1 SQVTM and CDR2 ANQGSEA. The trim removed 7 bases at V and 3 bases at J, leaving 11 bases unmatched. DNA for the CDR3: TGCAGCGCCGGACAGGGCCTAGCCTACTACAATGAGCAGTTCTTC. Residues: CSAGQGLAYYNEQFF.

V gene TRBV5-1 combines with J gene TRBJ2-3, with 11 bases lining up with TRBD2. Unmatched junction bases numbered 1, after V lost 0 bases and J lost 1 base. CDR1 is SGHRS, CDR2 YFSETQ, per germline. The CDR3 sequence is 16 residues long. As DNA, the CDR3 is TGCGCCAGCAGCTTGGCGACTAGCGGGGGCACAGATACGCAGTATTTT. Translated, it gives CASSLATSGGTDTQYF.

This clone was counted once. The gene calls are TRBV5-1 and TRBJ1-4; TRBD1 matches at 8 bases. The CDR3 sequence is 15 residues long. CDR1 is SGHRS and CDR2 is YFSETQ in the germline V gene. With 4 bases clipped from V and 7 bases from J, the junction kept 9 bases outside the gene matches. In nucleotides, the CDR3 is TGCGCCAGCAGCCCCTGGACAGGGAAAGGTGAAAAACTGTTTTTT. Translation: CASSPWTGKGEKLFF.

The gene calls are TRBV11-3 and TRBJ2-5; 7 nucleotides match TRBD1. The length of the CDR3 is 13 residues. The trim removed 4 bases at V and 5 bases at J, leaving 4 bases unmatched. CDR1 and CDR2 (germline): SGHNT, YENEEA. The CDR3 here is CASSSTRGETQYF. Written as DNA, the CDR3 is TGTGCCAGCAGCTCGACCAGGGGGGAGACCCAGTACTTC. Variable domain in full (rest from reference TRBV11-3 and TRBJ2-5): EAGVVQSPRYKIIEKKQPVAFWCNPISGHNTLYWYLQNLGQGPELLIRYENEEAVDDSQLPKDRFSAERLKGVDSTLKIQPAELGDSAVYLCASSSTRGETQYFGPGTRLLVL.

The chain uses TRBV18 and TRBJ1-5; D unclear. CDR3 size: 15 residues. Germline V gives CDR1 KGHSH, CDR2 LQKENI. V was clipped by 3 bases and J by 7 bases, with 16 bases between them. The CDR3 bases are TGTGCCAGCTCACCGATGCGGGGTCCGGGGCAGCCCCAGCATTTT. Protein product: CASSPMRGPGQPQHF.

The rearrangement joins TRBV28 to TRBJ2-7; a weak D match, TRBD1 (5 bases). The germline V gene encodes CDR1 MDHEN and CDR2 SYDVKM. This CDR3 contains 14 residues. The V end was cut by 10 bases, the J end by 3 bases, with 19 bases between. The CDR3 region has the DNA TGTGCCACCCTCACCCTGGGGCCACACTACGAGCAGTACTTC. It specifies CATLTLGPHYEQYF.

Concerning this clone itself: Other nucleotide sequences in the sample specify the same CDR3. The V gene is TRBV5-6, the J gene TRBJ2-7, with D perhaps TRBD2 (6 bases). CDR3 length: 15 residues. V lost 2 bases and J 5 bases, leaving 17 bases between the germline ends. The germline V gene has CDR1 SGHDT and CDR2 YYEEEE. The CDR3 sequence: CASSFGPKGGDEQYF. As DNA, the CDR3 is TGTGCCAGCAGCTTTGGTCCAAAGGGCGGGGACGAGCAGTACTTC.

The chain carries TRBV27 and TRBJ1-6; weak D call: TRBD1 (5 bases). Trimming removed 9 bases at V and 3 bases at J, with 15 bases between. CDR1 is MNHEY and CDR2 is SMNVEV in the germline V gene (reference sequence). This CDR3 has 15 amino acids. Written as DNA, the CDR3 is TGTGCCAGTGGGTGGGGGGGACTCTATAATTCACCCCTCCACTTT. Its translation: CASGWGGLYNSPLHF.

J is TRBJ1-2 and V is TRBV6-1; D not resolved. The CDR3 is made up of 13 amino acids. The V end was cut by 6 bases, the J end by 0 bases, with 8 bases between. Looked up from germline, CDR1 is MNHNS and CDR2 is SASEGT. The CDR3 coding sequence is TGTGCCAGCAGGGCTCTAGCTAACTATGGCTACACCTTC. Protein product: CASRALANYGYTF.

The chain employs TRBV7-9 and TRBJ1-6, with D maybe TRBD1 (5 bases). There are 15 residues in the CDR3. Trimming took off 6 bases at V and 7 bases at J, with 16 bases between the two ends. The germline V gene has CDR1 SEHNR and CDR2 FQNEAQ (reference sequence). CDR3 bases: TGTGCCAGCAGTTATGGGACTAAGGGGAATTCACCCCTCCACTTT. This encodes CASSYGTKGNSPLHF.

This rearrangement joins TRBV6-5 to TRBJ1-1, with D tentatively TRBD1 (5 bases). V gave up 7 bases and J gave up 8 bases, with 14 bases separating them. Germline loops: CDR1 MNHEY, CDR2 SVGAGI. CDR3 length: 12 residues. The CDR3 DNA reads as TGTGCCAGCATCACCGAGGGGAGGGAAGCTTTCTTT. This codes for CASITEGREAFF.

As regards this clone: At one end the junction does not follow the germline gene, possibly because of a read error. The chain joins TRBV5-1 to TRBJ2-7; unclear D gene. CDR1 is SGHRS, CDR2 YFSETQ, per germline. This CDR3 is 12 amino acids long. The CDR3 DNA sequence: TGCGCCAGCAGCTTGAAAGGGTCCGAGCAGCACTTC. Translating it yields CASSLKGSEQHF.

The V and J genes are TRBV2 and TRBJ2-1; maybe TRBD1 (5 bases). CDR3 length equals 13 residues. V gave up 7 bases and J gave up 0 bases, with 7 bases separating them. Germline V gene lookup returns CDR1 SNHLY and CDR2 FYNNEI. The CDR3 loop is CASKTDSYNEQFF. The CDR3 DNA reads TGTGCCAGCAAGACAGACTCCTACAATGAGCAGTTCTTC.

CDR3 region: CASSLVSSVRSGNTIYF. In DNA, the CDR3 is TGTGCCAGCAGTTTAGTATCGTCCGTACGCTCTGGAAACACCATATATTTT. The J gene is TRBJ1-3, the V gene TRBV28; D remains unclear. With 2 bases removed from V and 0 bases from J, the gap between germline ends came to 14 bases. Germline loops: CDR1 MDHEN, CDR2 SYDVKM. The CDR3 extends over 17 amino acids.

V and J are TRBV5-1 and TRBJ1-2; D might be TRBD1 (5 bases). V lost 0 bases to trimming and J lost 7 bases, with 7 bases between them. This CDR3 is 12 amino acids long. Per germline, CDR1 SGHRS and CDR2 YFSETQ. The CDR3 region is CASSLAGGGYTF. The CDR3 DNA sequence: TGCGCCAGCAGCTTGGCGGGGGGTGGCTACACCTTC.

The chain has TRBV10-3 and TRBJ1-2, with D uncertain. V was shortened by 9 bases and J by 0 bases, with 14 bases between the two germline ends. This CDR3 region has 14 residues. The germline CDR1 and CDR2 sequences are ENHRY and SYGVKD. CDR3 nucleotide sequence: TGTGCCATAGGAGGTTCACAAGCTAACTATGGCTACACCTTC. Translating gives CAIGGSQANYGYTF.

The rearrangement uses TRBV11-2 and TRBJ2-7; maybe TRBD2 (6 bases). Trimming stripped 5 bases from V and 1 base from J, with 12 bases between. Germline lookup yields CDR1 SGHAT and CDR2 FQNNGV. This CDR3 region has 14 residues. The CDR3 reads CASSPDGTSYEQYF. DNA of the CDR3: TGTGCCAGCAGCCCAGATGGGACTTCCTACGAGCAGTACTTC.

The chain has TRBV10-3 and TRBJ1-5, with TRBD1 matching over 7 bases. The length of the CDR3 is 15 residues. CDR1 is ENHRY, CDR2 SYGVKD, per germline. The V segment lost 5 bases and the J segment 7 bases; nucleotides outside the gene matches: 11. CDR3 bases: TGTGCCATCAGTAATATAGGACAGGCGAGGCAGCCCCAGCATTTT. Translated, it gives CAISNIGQARQPQHF.

This chain uses TRBV19 with TRBJ1-2; possibly TRBD1 for D (5 bases). Germline CDR1 is LNHDA and CDR2 is SQIVND (reference sequence). CDR3 length equals 13 residues. Trimming cost V 7 bases and J 5 bases, with 14 bases left between them. The CDR3, as DNA: TGTGCCAGTAATCCTCAGGGAGATTATGGCTACACCTTC. Translation gives CASNPQGDYGYTF.

This chain uses TRBV5-8 with TRBJ2-3; TRBD2 is a possible D gene (7 bases). Germline V gene lookup returns CDR1 SGHTS and CDR2 YDEGEE. V was clipped by 4 bases and J by 1 base, with 13 bases between them. This CDR3 is built from 15 residues. CDR3 nucleotides: TGTGCCAGCAGCCCCTCCGGGGGGCGCACAGATACGCAGTATTTT. It is translated as CASSPSGGRTDTQYF. Based on the CDR3 plus reference TRBV5-8 and TRBJ2-3, the full variable domain is EAGVTQSPTHLIKTRGQQATLRCSPISGHTSVYWYQQALGLGLQFLLWYDEGEERNRGNFPPRFSGRQFPNYSSELNVNALELEDSALYLCASSPSGGRTDTQYFGPGTRLTVL.